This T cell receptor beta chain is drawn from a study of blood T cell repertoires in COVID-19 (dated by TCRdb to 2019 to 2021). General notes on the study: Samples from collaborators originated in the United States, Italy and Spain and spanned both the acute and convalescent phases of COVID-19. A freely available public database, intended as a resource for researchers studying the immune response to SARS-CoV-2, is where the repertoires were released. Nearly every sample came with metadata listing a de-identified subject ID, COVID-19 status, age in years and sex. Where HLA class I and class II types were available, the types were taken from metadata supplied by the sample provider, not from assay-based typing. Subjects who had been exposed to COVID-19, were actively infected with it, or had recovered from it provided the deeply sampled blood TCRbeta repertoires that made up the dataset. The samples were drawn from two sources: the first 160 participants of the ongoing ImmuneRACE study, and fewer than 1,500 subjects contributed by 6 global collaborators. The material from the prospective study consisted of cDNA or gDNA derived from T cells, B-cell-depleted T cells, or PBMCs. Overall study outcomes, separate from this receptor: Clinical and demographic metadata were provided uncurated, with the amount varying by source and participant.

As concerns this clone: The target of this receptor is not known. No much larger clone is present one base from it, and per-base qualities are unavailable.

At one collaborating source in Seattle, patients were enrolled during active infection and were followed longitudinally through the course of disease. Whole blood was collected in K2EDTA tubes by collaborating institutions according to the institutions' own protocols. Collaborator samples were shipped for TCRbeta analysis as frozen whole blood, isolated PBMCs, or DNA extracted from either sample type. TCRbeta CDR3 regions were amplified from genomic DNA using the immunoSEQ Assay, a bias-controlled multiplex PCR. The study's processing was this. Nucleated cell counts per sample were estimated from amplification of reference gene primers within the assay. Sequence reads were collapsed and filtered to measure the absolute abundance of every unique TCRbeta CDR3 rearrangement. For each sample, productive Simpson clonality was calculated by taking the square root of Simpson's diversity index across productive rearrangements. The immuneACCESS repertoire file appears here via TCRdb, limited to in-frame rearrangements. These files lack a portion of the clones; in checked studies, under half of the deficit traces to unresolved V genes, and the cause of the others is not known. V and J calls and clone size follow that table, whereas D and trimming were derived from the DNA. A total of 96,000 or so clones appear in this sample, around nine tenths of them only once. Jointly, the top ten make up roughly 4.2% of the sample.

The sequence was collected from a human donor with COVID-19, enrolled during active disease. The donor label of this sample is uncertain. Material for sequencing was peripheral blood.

The CDR3 here reads CASSYSHSSNEQFF. The nucleotide sequence reads as follows: TGTGCCAGCAGTTACTCCCACAGCAGCAATGAGCAGTTCTTC. Here the chain combines TRBV6-5 and TRBJ2-1; the D gene lacks a confident call. The junction shows trimming of 0 bases on V and 6 bases on J, plus 9 bases between the germline ends. CDR1 and CDR2 (MNHEY, SVGAGI) derive from the germline V gene. The CDR3 goes from the cysteine to the phenylalanine over 14 residues. Just the 42-base CDR3 DNA is kept, in frame starting at base 1.